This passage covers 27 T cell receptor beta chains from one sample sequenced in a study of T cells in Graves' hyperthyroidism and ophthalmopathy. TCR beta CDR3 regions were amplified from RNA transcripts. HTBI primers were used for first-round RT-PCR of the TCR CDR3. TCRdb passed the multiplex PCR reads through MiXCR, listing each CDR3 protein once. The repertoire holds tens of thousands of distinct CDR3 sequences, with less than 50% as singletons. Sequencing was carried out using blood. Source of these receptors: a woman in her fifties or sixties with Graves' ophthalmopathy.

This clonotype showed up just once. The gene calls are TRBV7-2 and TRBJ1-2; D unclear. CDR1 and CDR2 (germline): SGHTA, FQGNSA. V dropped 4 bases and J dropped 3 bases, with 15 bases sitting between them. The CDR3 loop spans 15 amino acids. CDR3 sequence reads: CASSSSGISYYGYTF. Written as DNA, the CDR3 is TGTGCCAGCAGCTCCTCCGGCATCTCCTACTATGGCTACACCTTC.

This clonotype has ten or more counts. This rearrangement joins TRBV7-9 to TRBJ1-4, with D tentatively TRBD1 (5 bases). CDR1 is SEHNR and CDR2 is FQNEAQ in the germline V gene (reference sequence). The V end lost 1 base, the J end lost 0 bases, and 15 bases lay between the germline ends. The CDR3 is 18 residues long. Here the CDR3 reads CASSLEMVTGATNEKLFF. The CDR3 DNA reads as TGTGCCAGCAGCTTAGAGATGGTCACGGGGGCAACTAATGAAAAACTGTTTTTT.

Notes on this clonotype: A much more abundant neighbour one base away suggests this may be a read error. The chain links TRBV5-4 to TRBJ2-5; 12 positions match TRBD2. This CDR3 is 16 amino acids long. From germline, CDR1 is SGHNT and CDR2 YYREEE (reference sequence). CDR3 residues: CVSSTIPGTSGETQYF. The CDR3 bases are TGTGTCAGCAGCACTATTCCCGGGACTAGCGGGGAGACCCAGTACTTC.

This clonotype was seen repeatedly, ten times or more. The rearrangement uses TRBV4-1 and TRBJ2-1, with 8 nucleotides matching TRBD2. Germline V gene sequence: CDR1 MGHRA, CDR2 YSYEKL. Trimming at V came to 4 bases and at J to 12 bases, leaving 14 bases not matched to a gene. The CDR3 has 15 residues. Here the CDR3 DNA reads TGCGCCAGCAGCCGCCCCAGCGGGAGACTTGCTCGGCAGTTCTTC. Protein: CASSRPSGRLARQFF.

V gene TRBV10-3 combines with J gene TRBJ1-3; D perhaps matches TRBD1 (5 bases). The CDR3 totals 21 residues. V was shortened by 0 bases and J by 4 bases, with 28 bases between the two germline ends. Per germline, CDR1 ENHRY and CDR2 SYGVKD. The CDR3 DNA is TGTGCCATCAGTGAGTCGACGCTACAGAGTCCCCTACGAGCAGGGGGAAACACCATATATTTT. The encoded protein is CAISESTLQSPLRAGGNTIYF.

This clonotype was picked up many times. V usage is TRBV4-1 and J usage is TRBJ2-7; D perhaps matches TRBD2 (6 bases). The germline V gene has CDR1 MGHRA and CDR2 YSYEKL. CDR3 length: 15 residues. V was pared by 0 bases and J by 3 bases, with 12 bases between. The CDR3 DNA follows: TGCGCCAGCAGCCAAGATCGAGACGGGGGCTACGAGCAGTACTTC. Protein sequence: CASSQDRDGGYEQYF.

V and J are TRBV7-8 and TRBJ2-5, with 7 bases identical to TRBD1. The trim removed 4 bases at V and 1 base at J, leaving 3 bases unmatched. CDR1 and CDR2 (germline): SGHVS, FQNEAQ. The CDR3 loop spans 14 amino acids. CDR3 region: CASSSYRGQETQYF. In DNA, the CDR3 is TGTGCCAGCAGCTCCTACAGGGGCCAAGAGACCCAGTACTTC.

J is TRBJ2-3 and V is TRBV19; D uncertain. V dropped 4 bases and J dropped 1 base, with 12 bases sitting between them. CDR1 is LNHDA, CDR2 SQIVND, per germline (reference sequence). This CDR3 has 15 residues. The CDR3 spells CASSNALTGTDTQYF. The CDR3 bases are TGTGCCAGTAGTAATGCGTTGACTGGCACAGATACGCAGTATTTT. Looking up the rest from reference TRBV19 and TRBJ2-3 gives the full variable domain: DGGITQSPKYLFRKEGQNVTLSCEQNLNHDAMYWYRQDPGQGLRLIYYSQIVNDFQKGDIAEGYSVSREKKESFPLTVTSAQKNPTAFYLCASSNALTGTDTQYFGPGTRLTVL.

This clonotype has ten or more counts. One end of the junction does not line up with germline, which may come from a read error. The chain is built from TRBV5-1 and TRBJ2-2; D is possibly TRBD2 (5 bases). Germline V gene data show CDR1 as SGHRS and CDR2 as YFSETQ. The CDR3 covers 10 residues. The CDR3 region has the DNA TGCGCCAGCCCTCACCGGGGAGCTGTTTTT. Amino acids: CASPHRGAVF.

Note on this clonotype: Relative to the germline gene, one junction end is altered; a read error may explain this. The CDR3 protein is CTSGERRGGFNEQFF. CDR3 in DNA: TGCACCAGCGGTGAGAGGAGGGGGGGGTTCAATGAGCAGTTCTTC. This rearrangement joins TRBV10-2 to TRBJ2-1, with a tentative D call TRBD2 (7 bases). Germline V gene sequence: CDR1 WSHSY, CDR2 SAAADI. CDR3 size: 15 residues.

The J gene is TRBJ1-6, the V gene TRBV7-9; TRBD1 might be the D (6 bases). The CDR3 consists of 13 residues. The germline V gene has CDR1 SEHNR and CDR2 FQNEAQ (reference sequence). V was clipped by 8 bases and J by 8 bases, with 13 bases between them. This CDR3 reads CASVPDSDSPLHF. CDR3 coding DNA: TGTGCCAGCGTCCCGGACAGCGATTCACCCCTCCACTTT.

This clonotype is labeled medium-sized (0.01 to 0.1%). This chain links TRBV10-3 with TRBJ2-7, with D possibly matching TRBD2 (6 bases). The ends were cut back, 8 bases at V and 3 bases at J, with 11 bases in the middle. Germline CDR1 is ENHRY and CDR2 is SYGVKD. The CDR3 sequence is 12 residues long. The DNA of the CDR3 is TGTGCCATCTCGGGACTTAACTACGAGCAGTACTTC. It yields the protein CAISGLNYEQYF.

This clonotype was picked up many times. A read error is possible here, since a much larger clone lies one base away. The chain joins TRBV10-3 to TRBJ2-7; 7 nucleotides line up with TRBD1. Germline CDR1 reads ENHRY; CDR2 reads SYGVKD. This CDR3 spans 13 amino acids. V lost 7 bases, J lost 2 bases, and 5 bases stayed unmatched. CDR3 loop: CAINGDRAYEQYF. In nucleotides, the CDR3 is TGTGCCATCAATGGGGACAGAGCCTACGAGCAGTACTTC.

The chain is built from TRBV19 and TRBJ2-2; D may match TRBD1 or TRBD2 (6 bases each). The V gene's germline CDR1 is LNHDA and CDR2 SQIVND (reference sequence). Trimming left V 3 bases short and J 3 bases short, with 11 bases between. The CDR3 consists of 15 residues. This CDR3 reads CASSISGADTGELFF. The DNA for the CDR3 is TGTGCCAGTAGTATTTCGGGGGCGGACACCGGGGAGCTGTTTTTT.

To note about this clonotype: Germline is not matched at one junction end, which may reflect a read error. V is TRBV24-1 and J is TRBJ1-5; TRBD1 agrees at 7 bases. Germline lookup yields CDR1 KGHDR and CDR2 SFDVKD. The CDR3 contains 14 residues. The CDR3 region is CATETGMYNEPQHF. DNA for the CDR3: TGTGCCACCGAGACAGGGATGTACAATGAGCCCCAGCATTTT.

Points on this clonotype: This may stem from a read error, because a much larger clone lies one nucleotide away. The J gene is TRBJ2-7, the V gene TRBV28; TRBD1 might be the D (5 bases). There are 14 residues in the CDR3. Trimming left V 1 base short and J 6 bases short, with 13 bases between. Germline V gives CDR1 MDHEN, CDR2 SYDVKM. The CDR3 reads CASSLFVGPGEQYF. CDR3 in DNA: TGTGCCAGCAGTTTATTCGTGGGGCCTGGCGAGCAGTACTTC.

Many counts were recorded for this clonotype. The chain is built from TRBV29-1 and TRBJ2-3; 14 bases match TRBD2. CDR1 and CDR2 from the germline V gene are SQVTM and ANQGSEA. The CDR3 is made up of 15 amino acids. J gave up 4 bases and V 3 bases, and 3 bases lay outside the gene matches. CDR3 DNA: TGCAGCGTTGACGGGACTAGCGGGGGACCAGATACGCAGTATTTT. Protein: CSVDGTSGGPDTQYF.

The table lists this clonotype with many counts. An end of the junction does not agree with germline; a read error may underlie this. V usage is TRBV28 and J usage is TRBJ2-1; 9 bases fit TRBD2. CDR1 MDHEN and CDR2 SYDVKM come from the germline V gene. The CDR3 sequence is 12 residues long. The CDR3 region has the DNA TGTGCCAGCAGTTTTCGGCAGGGGACTAGCTCTTTC. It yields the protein CASSFRQGTSSF.

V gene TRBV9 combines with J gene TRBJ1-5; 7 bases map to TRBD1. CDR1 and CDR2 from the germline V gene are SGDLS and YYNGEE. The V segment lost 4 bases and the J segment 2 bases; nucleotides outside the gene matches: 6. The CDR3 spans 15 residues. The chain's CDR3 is CASSHTGQGNQPQHF. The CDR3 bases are TGTGCCAGCAGCCATACCGGACAGGGCAATCAGCCCCAGCATTTT.

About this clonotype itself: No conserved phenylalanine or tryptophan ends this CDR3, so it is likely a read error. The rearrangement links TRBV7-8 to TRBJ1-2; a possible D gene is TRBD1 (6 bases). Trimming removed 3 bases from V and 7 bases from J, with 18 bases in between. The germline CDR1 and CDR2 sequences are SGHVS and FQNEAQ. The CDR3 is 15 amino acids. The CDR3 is CASSFGFGGQFGYTC. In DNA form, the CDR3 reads TGTGCCAGCAGCTTCGGGTTTGGAGGACAGTTTGGCTACACCTGC.

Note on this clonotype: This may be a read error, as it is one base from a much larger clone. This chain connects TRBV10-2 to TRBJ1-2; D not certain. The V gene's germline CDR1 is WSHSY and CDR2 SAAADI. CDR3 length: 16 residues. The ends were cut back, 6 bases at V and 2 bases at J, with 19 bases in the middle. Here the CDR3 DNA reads TGCGCCAGCAGCCAAGACTCCAGCGGGCCAAACTATGGCTACACCTTC. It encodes CASSQDSSGPNYGYTF.

CDR3 sequence: CASTGVVGGYTF. Written as DNA, the CDR3 is TGCGCCAGCACCGGGGTAGTGGGTGGCTACACCTTC. This chain connects TRBV5-1 to TRBJ1-2; D is uncertain. The V gene lost 6 bases and the J gene lost 7 bases, with 13 bases spanning the gap. The CDR3 is made up of 12 amino acids. Germline CDR1 is SGHRS and CDR2 is YFSETQ.

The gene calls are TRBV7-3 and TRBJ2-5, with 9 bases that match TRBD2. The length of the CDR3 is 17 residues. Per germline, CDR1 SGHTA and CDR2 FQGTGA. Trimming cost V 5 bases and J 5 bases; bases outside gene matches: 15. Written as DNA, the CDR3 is TGTGCCAGCAGCAGTGGGGGGCTAGCGGGGTACAATGAGACCCAGTACTTC. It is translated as CASSSGGLAGYNETQYF.

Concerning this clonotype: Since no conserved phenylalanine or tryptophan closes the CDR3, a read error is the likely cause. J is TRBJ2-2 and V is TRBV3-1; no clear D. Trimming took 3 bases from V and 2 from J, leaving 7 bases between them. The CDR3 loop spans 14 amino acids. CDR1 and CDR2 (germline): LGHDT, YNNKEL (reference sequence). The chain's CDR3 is CASSHVSNTGELFL. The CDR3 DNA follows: TGTGCCAGCAGCCACGTTAGTAACACCGGGGAGCTGTTTTTG.

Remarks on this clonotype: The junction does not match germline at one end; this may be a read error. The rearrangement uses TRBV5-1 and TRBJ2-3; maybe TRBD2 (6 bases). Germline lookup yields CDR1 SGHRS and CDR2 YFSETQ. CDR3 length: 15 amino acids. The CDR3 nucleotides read TGCGCCAGCAGCTTGGTCTTAACTAGCACAGATACGCGGTATTTT. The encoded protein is CASSLVLTSTDTRYF. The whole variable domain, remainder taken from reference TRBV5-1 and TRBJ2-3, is KAGVTQTPRYLIKTRGQQVTLSCSPISGHRSVSWYQQTPGQGLQFLFEYFSETQRNKGNFPGRFSGRQFSNSRSEMNVSTLELGDSALYLCASSLVLTSTDTRYFGPGTRLTVL.

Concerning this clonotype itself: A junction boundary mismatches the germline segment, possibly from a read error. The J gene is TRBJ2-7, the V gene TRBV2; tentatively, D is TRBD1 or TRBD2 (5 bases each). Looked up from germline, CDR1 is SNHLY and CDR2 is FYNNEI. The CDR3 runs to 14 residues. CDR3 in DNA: TGTGCCAGCAGTGAACGCCGGGGCCCTTACGAGCGGCACTTC. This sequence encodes CASSERRGPYERHF.

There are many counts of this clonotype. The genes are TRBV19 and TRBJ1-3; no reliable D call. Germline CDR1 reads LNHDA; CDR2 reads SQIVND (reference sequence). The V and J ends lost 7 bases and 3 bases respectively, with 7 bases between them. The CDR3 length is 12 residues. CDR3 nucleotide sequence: TGTGCCAGTACTACGGATGGAAACACCATATATTTT. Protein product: CASTTDGNTIYF.